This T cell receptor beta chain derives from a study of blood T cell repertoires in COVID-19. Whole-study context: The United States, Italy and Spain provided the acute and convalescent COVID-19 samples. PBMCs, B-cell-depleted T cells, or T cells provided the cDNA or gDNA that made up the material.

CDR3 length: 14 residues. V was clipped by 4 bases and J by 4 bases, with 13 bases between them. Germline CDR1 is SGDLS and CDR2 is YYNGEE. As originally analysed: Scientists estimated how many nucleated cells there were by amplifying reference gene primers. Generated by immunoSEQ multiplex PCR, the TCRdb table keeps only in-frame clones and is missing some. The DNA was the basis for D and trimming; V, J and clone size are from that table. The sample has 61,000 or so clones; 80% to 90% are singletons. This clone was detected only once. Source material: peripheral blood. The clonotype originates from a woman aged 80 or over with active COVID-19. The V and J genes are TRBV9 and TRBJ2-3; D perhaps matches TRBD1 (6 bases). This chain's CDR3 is CASSLTGGPDTQYF. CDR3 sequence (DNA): TGTGCCAGCAGCCTGACTGGGGGCCCAGATACGCAGTATTTT. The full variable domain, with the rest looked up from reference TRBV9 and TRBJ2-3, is DSGVTQTPKHLITATGQRVTLRCSPRSGDLSVYWYQQSLDQGLQFLIQYYNGEERAKGNILERFSAQQFPDLHSELNLSSLELGDSALYFCASSLTGGPDTQYFGPGTRLTVL.